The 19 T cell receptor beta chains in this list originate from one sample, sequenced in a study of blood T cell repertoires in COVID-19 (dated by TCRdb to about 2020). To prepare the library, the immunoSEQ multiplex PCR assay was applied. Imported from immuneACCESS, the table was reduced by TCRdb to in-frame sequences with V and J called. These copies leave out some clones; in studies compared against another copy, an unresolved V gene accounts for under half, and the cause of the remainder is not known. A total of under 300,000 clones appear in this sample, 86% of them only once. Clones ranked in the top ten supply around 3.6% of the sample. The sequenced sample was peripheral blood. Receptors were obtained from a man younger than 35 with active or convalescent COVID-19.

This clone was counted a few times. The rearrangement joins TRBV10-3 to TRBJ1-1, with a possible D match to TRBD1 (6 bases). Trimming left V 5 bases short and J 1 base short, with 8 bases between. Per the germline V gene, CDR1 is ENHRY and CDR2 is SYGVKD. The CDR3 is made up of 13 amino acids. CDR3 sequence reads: CAISKQGNTEAFF. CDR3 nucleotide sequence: TGTGCCATCAGTAAACAGGGGAACACTGAAGCTTTCTTT.

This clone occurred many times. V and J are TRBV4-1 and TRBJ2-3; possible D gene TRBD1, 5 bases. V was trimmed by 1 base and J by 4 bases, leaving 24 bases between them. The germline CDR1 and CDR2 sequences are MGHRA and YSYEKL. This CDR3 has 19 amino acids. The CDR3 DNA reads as TGCGCCAGCAGCCAAGGGCGGTATGGGGCAGGTTTAGAGGCAGATACGCAGTATTTT. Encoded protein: CASSQGRYGAGLEADTQYF.

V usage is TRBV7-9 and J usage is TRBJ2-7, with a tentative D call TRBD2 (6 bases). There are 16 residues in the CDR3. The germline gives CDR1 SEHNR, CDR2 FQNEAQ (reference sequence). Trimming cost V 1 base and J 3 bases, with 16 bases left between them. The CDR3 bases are TGTGCCAGCAGCTTAGTCGTCGGGGGTACCAACTACGAGCAGTACTTC. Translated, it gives CASSLVVGGTNYEQYF.

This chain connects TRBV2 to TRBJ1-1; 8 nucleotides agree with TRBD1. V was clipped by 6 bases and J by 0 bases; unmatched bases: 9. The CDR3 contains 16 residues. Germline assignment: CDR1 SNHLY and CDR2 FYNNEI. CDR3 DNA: TGTGCCAGCAGCTTGGGGACAGGTCACATGAACACTGAAGCTTTCTTT. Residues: CASSLGTGHMNTEAFF.

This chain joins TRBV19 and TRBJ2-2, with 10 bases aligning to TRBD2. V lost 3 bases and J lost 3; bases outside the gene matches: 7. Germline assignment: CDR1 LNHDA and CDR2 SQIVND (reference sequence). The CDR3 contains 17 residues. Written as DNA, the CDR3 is TGTGCCAGTAGTATTACAGCGCTAGCGGGAGACACCGGGGAGCTGTTTTTT. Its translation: CASSITALAGDTGELFF.

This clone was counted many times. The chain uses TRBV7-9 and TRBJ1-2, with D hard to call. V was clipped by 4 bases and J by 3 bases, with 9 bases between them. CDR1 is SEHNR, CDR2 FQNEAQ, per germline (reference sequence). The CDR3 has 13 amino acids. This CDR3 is CASSYLADYGYTF. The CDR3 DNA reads TGTGCCAGCAGCTACCTAGCGGACTATGGCTACACCTTC.

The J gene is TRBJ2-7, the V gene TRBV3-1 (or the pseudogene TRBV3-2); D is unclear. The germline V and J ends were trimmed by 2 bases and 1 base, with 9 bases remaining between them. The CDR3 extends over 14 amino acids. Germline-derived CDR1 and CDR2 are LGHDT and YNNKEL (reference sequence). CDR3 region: CASSQTLESYEQYF. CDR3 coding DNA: TGTGCCAGCAGCCAAACGTTAGAGTCCTACGAGCAGTACTTC.

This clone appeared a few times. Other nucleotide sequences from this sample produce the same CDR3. CDR3: CASSFRDSSYNEQFF. The CDR3 coding sequence is TGTGCCAGCAGTTTTAGGGACAGCTCCTACAATGAGCAGTTCTTC. This chain links TRBV28 with TRBJ2-1; 7 nucleotides match TRBD1. This CDR3 has 15 amino acids. Germline V CDR1 and CDR2: MDHEN, SYDVKM. With 3 bases clipped from V and 0 bases from J, the junction kept 2 bases outside the gene matches.

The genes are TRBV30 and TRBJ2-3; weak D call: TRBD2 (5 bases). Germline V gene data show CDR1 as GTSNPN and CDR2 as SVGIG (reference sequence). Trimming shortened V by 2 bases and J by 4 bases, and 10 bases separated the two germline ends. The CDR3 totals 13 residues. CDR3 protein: CAWSSNSADTQYF. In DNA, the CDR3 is TGTGCCTGGAGTTCGAATAGCGCAGATACGCAGTATTTT.

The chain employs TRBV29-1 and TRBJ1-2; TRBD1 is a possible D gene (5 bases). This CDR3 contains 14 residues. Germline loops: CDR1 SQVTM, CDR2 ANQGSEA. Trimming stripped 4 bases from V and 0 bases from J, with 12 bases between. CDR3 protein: CSVAQGLANYGYTF. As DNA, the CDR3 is TGCAGCGTTGCTCAGGGACTAGCTAACTATGGCTACACCTTC.

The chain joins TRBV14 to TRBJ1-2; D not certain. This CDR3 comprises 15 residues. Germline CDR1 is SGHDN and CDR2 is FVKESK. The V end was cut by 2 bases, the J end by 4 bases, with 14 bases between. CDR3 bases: TGTGCCAGCAGCCAATCGAGCGACGGATTCTATGGCTACACCTTC. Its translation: CASSQSSDGFYGYTF. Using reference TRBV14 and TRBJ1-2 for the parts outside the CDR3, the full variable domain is EAGVTQFPSHSVIEKGQTVTLRCDPISGHDNLYWYRRVMGKEIKFLLHFVKESKQDESGMPNNRFLAERTGGTYSTLKVQPAELEDSGVYFCASSQSSDGFYGYTFGSGTRLTVV.

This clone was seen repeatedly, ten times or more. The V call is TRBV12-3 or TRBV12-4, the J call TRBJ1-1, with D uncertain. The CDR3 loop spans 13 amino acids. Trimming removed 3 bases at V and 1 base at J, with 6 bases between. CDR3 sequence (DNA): TGTGCCAGCAGTTTCACAGAGAACACTGAAGCTTTCTTT. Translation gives CASSFTENTEAFF.

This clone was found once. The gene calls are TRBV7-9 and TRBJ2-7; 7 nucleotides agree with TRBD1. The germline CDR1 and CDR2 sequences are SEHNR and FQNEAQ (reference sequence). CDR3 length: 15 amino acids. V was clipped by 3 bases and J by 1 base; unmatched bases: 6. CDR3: CASSFPGTASYEQYF. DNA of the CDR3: TGTGCCAGCAGCTTCCCAGGGACAGCTTCCTACGAGCAGTACTTC.

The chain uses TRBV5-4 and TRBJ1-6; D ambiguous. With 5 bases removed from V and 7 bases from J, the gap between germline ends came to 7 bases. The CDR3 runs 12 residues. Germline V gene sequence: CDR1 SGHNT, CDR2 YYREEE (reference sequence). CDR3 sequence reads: CASRVGNSPLHF. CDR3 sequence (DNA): TGTGCCAGCAGGGTCGGGAATTCACCCCTCCACTTT.

As DNA, the CDR3 is TGTGCCAGCCACCCCACAGGCTCCTACGAGCAGTACTTC. Translated, it gives CASHPTGSYEQYF. The rearrangement links TRBV28 to TRBJ2-7; D may be TRBD1 (5 bases). Germline V gives CDR1 MDHEN, CDR2 SYDVKM. Trimming shortened V by 8 bases and J by 0 bases, and 11 bases separated the two germline ends. The CDR3 is made up of 13 amino acids.

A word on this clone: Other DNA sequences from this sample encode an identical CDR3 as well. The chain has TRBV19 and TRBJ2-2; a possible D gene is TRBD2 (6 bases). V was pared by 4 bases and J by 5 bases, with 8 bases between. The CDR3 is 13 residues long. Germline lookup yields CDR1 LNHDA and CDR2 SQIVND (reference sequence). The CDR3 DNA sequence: TGTGCCAGTAGTACAGGAGGGACCGGGGAGCTGTTTTTT. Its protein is CASSTGGTGELFF.

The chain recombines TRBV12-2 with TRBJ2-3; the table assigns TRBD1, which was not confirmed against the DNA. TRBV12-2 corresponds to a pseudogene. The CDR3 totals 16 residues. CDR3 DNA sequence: TGTGCAAGTCCCCCCCAGGGGGCCCTTCCCACAGATACGCAGTATTTT. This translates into CASPPQGALPTDTQYF.

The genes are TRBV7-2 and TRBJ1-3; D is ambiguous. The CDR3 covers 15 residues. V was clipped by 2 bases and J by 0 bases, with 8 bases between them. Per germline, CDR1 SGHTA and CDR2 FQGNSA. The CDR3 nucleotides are TGTGCCAGCAGCTTATATGGAGACTCTGGAAACACCATATATTTT. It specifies CASSLYGDSGNTIYF.

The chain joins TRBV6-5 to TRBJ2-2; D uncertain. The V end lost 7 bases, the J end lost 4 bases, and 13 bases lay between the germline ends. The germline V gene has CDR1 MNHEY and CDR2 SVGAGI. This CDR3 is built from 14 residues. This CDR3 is CASTWAGSTGELFF. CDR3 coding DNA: TGTGCCAGCACCTGGGCAGGCTCCACCGGGGAGCTGTTTTTT.